This is a list of T cell receptor beta chains from one sample in a study of blood T cell repertoires in COVID-19. The method was immunoSEQ multiplex PCR; TCRdb's version includes in-frame clones alone and lacks a portion of them. The sample yields about 170,000 clones, about 88% seen once. Sequenced material: peripheral blood. These receptors were obtained from a woman at least 80 years old in a cohort sampled during active or convalescent COVID-19. The CDR3 runs from the conserved cysteine through the conserved F or W.

TRBV19,CASSISRVGNQPQHF
TRBV11-2,CASSPWTENTEAFF
TRBV18,CASSEVYEQYF
TRBV7-2,CASSLGGQGFYNSPLHF
TRBV19,CASTGLAGNTGELFF
TRBV6-5,CASSNRDTYGYTF
TRBV5-6,CASTTVLLTGELFF
TRBV7-2,CASSLILGGTGNTIYF
TRBV7-9,CASSSLVHEQYF
TRBV7-9,CASSLHDSYEQYF
TRBV30,CAWSVSLRSEAFF
TRBV7-2,CASSYQGSNEKLFF
TRBV9,CASSWGTGQNTEAFF
TRBV18,CASSPQSGENTEAFF
TRBV11-2,CASSPSSGGNYNEQFF
TRBV6-1,CASSDGLAGTTDEQFF
TRBV10-1,CASSDTGGSYTEAFF
TRBV7-9,CASSPNRVRGLKAKNIQYF
TRBV7-2,CASSQGRRGPAYGYTF
TRBV6-2/TRBV6-3,CASSYSPRTGSGYTF
TRBV27,CATQGGGPYNEQFF
TRBV4-1,CASSQGQGARGSPLHF
TRBV5-4,CASSRTPFTLVRGETQYF